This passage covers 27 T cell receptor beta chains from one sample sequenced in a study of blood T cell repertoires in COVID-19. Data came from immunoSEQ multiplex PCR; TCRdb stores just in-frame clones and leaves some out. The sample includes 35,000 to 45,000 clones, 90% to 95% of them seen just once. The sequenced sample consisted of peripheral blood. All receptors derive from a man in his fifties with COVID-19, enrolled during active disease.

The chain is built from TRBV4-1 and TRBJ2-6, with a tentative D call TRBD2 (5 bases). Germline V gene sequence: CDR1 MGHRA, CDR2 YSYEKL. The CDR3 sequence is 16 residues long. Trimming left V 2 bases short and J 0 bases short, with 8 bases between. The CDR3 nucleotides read TGCGCCAGCAGCCAATACACTAGCTCTGGGGCCAACGTCCTGACTTTC. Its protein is CASSQYTSSGANVLTF.

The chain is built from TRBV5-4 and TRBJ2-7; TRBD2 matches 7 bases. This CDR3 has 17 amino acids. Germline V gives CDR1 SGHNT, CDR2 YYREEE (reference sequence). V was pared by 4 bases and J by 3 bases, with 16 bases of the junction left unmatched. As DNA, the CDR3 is TGTGCCAGCAGCCTCCCGGGCGGGAGCCTAGGGAACTACGAGCAGTACTTC. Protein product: CASSLPGGSLGNYEQYF.

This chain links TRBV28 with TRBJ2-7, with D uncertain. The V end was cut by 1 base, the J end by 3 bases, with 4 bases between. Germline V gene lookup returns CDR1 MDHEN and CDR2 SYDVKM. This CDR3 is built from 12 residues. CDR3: CASSLSFYEQYF. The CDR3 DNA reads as TGTGCCAGCAGTTTATCCTTCTACGAGCAGTACTTC.

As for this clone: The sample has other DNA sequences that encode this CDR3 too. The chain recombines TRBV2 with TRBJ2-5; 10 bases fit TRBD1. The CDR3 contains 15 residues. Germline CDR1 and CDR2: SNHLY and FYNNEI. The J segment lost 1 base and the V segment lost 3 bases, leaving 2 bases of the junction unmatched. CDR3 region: CASSEDRGFQETQYF. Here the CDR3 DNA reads TGTGCCAGCAGTGAGGACAGGGGGTTCCAAGAGACCCAGTACTTC.

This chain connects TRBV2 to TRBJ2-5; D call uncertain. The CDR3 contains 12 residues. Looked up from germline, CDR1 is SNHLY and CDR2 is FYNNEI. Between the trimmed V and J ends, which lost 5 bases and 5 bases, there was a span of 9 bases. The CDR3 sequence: CASSRPEETQYF. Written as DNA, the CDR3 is TGTGCCAGCAGTAGACCGGAGGAGACCCAGTACTTC. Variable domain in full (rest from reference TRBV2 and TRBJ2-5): EPEVTQTPSHQVTQMGQEVILRCVPISNHLYFYWYRQILGQKVEFLVSFYNNEISEKSEIFDDQFSVERPDGSNFTLKIRSTKLEDSAMYFCASSRPEETQYFGPGTRLLVL.

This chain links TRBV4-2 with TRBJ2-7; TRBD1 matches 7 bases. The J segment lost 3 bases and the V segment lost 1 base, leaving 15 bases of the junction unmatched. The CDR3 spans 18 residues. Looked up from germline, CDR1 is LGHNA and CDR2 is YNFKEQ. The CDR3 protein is CASSQALYTTGTVYEQYF. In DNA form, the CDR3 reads TGTGCCAGCAGCCAAGCCCTTTACACAACCGGGACAGTCTACGAGCAGTACTTC.

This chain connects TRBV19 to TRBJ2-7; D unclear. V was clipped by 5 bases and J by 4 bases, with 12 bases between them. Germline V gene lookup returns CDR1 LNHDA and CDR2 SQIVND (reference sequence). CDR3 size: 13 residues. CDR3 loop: CASSPIAGYEQYF. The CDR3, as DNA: TGTGCCAGTAGTCCCATTGCCGGGTACGAGCAGTACTTC.

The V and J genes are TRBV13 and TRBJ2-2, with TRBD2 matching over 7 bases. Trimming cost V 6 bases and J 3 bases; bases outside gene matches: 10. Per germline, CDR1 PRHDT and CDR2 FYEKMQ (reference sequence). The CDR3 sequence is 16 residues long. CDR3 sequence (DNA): TGTGCCAGCAGTTCTCAGACTAGCAGGTACACCGGGGAGCTGTTTTTT. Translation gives CASSSQTSRYTGELFF.

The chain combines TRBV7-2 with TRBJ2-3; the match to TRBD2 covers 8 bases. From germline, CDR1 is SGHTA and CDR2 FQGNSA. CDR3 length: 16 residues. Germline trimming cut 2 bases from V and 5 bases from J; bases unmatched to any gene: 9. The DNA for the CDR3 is TGTGCCAGCAGCTTATCCCGAGCGGGAGTGGGAGATACGCAGTATTTT. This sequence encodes CASSLSRAGVGDTQYF. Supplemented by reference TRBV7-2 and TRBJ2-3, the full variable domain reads GAGVSQSPSNKVTEKGKDVELRCDPISGHTALYWYRQSLGQGLEFLIYFQGNSAPDKSGLPSDRFSAERTGGSVSTLTIQRTQQEDSAVYLCASSLSRAGVGDTQYFGPGTRLTVL.

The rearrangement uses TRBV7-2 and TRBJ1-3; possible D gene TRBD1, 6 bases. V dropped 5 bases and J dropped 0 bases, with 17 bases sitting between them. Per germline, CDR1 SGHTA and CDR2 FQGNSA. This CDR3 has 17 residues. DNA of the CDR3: TGTGCCAGCAGCCGTCCGACAGGCACTTTCTCTGGAAACACCATATATTTT. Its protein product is CASSRPTGTFSGNTIYF. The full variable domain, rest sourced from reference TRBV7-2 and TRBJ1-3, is GAGVSQSPSNKVTEKGKDVELRCDPISGHTALYWYRQSLGQGLEFLIYFQGNSAPDKSGLPSDRFSAERTGGSVSTLTIQRTQQEDSAVYLCASSRPTGTFSGNTIYFGEGSWLTVV.

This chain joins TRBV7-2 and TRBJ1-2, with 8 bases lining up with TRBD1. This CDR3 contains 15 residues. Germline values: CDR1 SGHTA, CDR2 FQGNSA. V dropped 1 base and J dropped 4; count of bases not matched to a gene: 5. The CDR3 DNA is TGTGCCAGCAGCTTAGGTCCAGGGGGCCTCTATGGCTACACCTTC. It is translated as CASSLGPGGLYGYTF.

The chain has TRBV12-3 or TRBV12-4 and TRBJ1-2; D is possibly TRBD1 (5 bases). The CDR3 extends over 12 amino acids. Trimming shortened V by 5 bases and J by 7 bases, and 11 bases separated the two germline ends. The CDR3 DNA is TGTGCCAGCAGTCCAGGGAGGTCTGGCTACACCTTC. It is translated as CASSPGRSGYTF.

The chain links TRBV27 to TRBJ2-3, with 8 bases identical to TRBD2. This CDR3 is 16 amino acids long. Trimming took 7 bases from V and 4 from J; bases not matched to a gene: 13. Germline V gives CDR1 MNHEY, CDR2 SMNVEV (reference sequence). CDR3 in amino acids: CASTSGERGPPDTQYF. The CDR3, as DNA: TGTGCCAGCACCTCGGGGGAGCGGGGGCCCCCAGATACGCAGTATTTT.

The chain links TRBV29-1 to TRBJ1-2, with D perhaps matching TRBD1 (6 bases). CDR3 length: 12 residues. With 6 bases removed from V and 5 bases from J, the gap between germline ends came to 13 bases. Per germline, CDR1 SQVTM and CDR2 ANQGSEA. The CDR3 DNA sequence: TGCAGCGTCAAAGGACAGCCTTATGGCTACACCTTC. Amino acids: CSVKGQPYGYTF.

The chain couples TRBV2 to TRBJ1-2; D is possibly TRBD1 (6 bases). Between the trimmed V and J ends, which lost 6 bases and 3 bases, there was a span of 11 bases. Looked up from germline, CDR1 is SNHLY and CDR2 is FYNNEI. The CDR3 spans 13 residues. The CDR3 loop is CASRTEGDYGYTF. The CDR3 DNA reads TGTGCCAGCAGAACAGAGGGGGACTATGGCTACACCTTC.

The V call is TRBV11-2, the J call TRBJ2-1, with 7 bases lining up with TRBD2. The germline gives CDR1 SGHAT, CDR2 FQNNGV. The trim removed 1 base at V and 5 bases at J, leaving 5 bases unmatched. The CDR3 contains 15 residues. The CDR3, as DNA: TGTGCCAGCAGCTTAGTAGGCGGGAGCCACAATGAGCAGTTCTTC. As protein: CASSLVGGSHNEQFF.

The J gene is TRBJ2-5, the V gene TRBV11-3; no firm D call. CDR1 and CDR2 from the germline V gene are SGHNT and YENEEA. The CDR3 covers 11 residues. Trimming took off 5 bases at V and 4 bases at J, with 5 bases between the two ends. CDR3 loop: CASSTGETQYF. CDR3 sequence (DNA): TGTGCCAGCAGCACCGGAGAGACCCAGTACTTC.

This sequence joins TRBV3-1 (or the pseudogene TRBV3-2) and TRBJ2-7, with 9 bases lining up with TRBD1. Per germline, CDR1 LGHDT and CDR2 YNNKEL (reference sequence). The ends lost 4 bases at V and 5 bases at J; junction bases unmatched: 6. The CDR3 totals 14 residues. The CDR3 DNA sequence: TGTGCCAGCAGCCTTACAGGGGGCGGCGACGAGCAGTACTTC. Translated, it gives CASSLTGGGDEQYF.

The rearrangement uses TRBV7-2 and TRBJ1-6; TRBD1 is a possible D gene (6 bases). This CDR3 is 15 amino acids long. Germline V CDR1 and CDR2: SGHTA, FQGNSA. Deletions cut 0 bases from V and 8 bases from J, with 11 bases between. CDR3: CASSLATGRDSPLHF. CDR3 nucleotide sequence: TGTGCCAGCAGCTTAGCTACAGGGAGGGATTCACCCCTCCACTTT.

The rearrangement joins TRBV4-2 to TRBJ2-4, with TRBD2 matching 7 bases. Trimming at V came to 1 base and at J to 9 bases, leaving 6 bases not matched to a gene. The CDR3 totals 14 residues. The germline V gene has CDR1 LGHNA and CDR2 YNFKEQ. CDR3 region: CASSQGNGGGIQYF. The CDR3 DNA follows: TGTGCCAGCAGCCAAGGGAACGGCGGGGGCATTCAGTACTTC.

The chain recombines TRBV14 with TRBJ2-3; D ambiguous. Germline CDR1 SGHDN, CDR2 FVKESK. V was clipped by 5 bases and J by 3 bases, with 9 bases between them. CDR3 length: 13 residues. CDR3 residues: CASSFLLTDTQYF. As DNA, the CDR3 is TGTGCCAGCAGCTTCTTACTGACAGATACGCAGTATTTT.

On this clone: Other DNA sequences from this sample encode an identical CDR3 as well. As DNA, the CDR3 is TGCGCCAGCAGCTTAAGACAGGGAACGAACACTGAAGCTTTCTTT. Translating gives CASSLRQGTNTEAFF. This chain connects TRBV5-1 to TRBJ1-1, with 7 bases fitting TRBD1. This CDR3 is built from 15 residues. The junction had 5 bases not matched to a gene; V was cut back by 2 bases and J by 1 base. Germline-derived CDR1 and CDR2 are SGHRS and YFSETQ.

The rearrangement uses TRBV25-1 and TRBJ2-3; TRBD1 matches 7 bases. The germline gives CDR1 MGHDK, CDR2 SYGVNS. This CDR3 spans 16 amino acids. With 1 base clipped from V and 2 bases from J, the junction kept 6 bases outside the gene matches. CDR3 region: CASSESYGTATDTQYF. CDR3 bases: TGTGCCAGCAGTGAATCTTACGGGACAGCCACAGATACGCAGTATTTT.

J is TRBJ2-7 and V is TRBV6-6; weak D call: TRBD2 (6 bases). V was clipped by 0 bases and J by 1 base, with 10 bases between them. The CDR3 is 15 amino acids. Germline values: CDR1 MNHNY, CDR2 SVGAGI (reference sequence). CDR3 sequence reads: CASSYSLAPSYEQYF. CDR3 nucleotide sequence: TGTGCCAGCAGTTACTCGCTAGCGCCTTCCTACGAGCAGTACTTC.

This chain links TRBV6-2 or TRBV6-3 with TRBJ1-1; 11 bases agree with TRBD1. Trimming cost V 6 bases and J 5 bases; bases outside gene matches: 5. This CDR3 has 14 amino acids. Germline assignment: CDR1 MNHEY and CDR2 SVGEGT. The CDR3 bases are TGTGCCAGCAGCCTCGGACAGGGGGCGACTGAAGCTTTCTTT. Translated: CASSLGQGATEAFF.

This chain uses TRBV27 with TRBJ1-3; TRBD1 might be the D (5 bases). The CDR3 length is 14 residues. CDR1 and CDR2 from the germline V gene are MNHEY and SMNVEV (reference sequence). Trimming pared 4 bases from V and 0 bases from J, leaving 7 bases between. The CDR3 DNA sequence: TGTGCCAGCAGTTGGACAAGCTCTGGAAACACCATATATTTT. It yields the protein CASSWTSSGNTIYF.

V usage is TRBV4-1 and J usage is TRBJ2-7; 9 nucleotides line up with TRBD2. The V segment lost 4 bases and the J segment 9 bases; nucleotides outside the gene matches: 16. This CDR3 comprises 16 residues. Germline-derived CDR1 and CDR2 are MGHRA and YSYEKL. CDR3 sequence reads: CASSLGAAREGRRQYF. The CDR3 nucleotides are TGCGCCAGCAGCCTAGGGGCCGCGCGGGAGGGCCGGCGGCAGTACTTC.